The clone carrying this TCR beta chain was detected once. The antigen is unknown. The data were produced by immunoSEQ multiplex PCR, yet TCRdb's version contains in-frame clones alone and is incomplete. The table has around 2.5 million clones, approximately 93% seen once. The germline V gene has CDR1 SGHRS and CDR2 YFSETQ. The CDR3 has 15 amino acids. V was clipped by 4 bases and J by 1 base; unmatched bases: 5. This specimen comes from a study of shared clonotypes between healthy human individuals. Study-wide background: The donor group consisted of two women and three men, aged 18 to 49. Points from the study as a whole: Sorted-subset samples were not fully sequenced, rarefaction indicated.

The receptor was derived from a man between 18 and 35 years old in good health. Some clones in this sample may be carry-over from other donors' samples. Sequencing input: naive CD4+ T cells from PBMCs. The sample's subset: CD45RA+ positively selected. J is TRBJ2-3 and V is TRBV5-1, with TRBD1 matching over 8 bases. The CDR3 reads CASSTGQEGTDTQYF. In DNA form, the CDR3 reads TGCGCCAGCAGCACGGGACAGGAGGGCACAGATACGCAGTATTTT.